The sequence of this T cell receptor (beta chain) was determined in a study of blood T cell repertoires in COVID-19. For the study at large: Samples representing acute and convalescent COVID-19 were sourced from the United States, Italy and Spain. PBMCs, B-cell-depleted T cells, or T cells were the source of the cDNA or gDNA that made up the material.

The authors' processing: Quantification of nucleated cells was approximated via reference gene primer amplification. Generated by immunoSEQ multiplex PCR, the TCRdb table keeps only in-frame clones and is missing some. V and J calls and clone size follow that table, whereas D and trimming were derived from the DNA. In the table there are 91,000 or so clones, more than 75% of which are singletons. The V and J ends lost 2 bases and 2 bases respectively, with 18 bases between them. Germline CDR1 SGHNT, CDR2 YYREEE (reference sequence). The CDR3 contains 17 residues. The chain carries TRBV5-4 and TRBJ2-3; D may be TRBD1 (6 bases). The sequence was collected from a human donor in a cohort sampled during active COVID-19. Sequenced input: peripheral blood. The CDR3 protein is CASSLGGRDRPTDTQYF. The CDR3 DNA sequence: TGTGCCAGCAGCTTAGGGGGTCGGGACCGCCCCACAGATACGCAGTATTTT.